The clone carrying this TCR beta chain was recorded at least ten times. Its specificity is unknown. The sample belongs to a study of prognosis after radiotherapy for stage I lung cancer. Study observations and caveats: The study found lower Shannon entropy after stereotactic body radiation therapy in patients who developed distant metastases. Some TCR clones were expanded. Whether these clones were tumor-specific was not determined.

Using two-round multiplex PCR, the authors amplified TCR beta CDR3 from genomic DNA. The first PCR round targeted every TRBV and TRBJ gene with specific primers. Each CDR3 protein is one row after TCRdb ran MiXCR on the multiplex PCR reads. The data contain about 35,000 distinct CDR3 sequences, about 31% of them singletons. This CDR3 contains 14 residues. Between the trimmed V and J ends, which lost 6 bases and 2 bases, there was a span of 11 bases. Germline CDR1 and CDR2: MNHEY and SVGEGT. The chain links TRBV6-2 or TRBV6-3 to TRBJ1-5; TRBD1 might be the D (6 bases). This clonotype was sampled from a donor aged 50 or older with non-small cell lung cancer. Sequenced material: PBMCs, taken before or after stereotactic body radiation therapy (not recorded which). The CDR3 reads CASRYRDGNQPQHF. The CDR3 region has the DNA TGTGCCAGCAGGTACAGGGACGGCAATCAGCCCCAGCATTTT.